A selection of T cell receptor beta chains follows, all from one sample in a study of T-cell reconstitution after alpha-beta-depleted transplantation in children. One entry per CDR3 protein results from TCRdb running MiXCR on the PCR reads. The sample shows some 840,000 distinct CDR3 sequences, about 15% of them seen only once. The sequenced sample was PBMCs, mostly from graft donor cells, obtained 360 days after TCRalphabeta/CD19-depleted stem cell transplant. All receptors derive from a male patient younger than 18 who had a stem cell transplant for acute lymphoblastic leukemia, so the T cells may come from the graft donor. CDR3s include the opening cysteine and the closing phenylalanine or tryptophan. Fields, in order: J gene, clone size, V gene, D gene, CDR3 protein, CDR3 DNA. The D gene is left open where the match is weak. Size is stated for part of the rows, as once, few or many counts, or as a class when the clone is expanded.

j_gene: TRBJ1-1; abundance: .; v_gene: TRBV7-9; d_gene: TRBD1; CDR3aa: CASSPLQGAGEAFF; CDR3nt: TGTGCCAGCAGCCCCCTTCAGGGGGCCGGTGAAGCTTTCTTT
j_gene: TRBJ2-5; abundance: few; v_gene: TRBV5-1; d_gene: TRBD1; CDR3aa: CASSIGQGVEETQYF; CDR3nt: TGCGCCAGCAGCATAGGACAGGGCGTTGAAGAGACCCAGTACTTC
j_gene: TRBJ2-3; abundance: many; v_gene: TRBV7-2; d_gene: .; CDR3aa: CASSMNTQYF; CDR3nt: TGTGCCAGCAGCATGAATACGCAGTATTTT
j_gene: TRBJ2-1; abundance: .; v_gene: TRBV6-5; d_gene: .; CDR3aa: CASSYSVGRGYNEQFF; CDR3nt: TGTGCCAGCAGTTACTCCGTGGGCCGAGGGTACAATGAGCAGTTCTTC
j_gene: TRBJ2-1; abundance: .; v_gene: TRBV2; d_gene: TRBD2; CDR3aa: CAIQASGRAPYNEQFF; CDR3nt: TGTGCCATCCAAGCTAGCGGGAGGGCCCCTTACAATGAGCAGTTCTTC
j_gene: TRBJ2-1; abundance: .; v_gene: TRBV7-9; d_gene: TRBD1; CDR3aa: CASSLSRGRASEQFF; CDR3nt: TGTGCCAGCAGCTTGAGCAGGGGGCGGGCCTCGGAGCAGTTCTTC
j_gene: TRBJ2-7; abundance: many; v_gene: TRBV5-1; d_gene: .; CDR3aa: CASSSPTYEQYF; CDR3nt: TGCGCCAGCAGCTCTCCCACATACGAGCAGTACTTC
j_gene: TRBJ2-1; abundance: few; v_gene: TRBV12-3/TRBV12-4; d_gene: .; CDR3aa: CASSSLRGVEQFF; CDR3nt: TGTGCCAGCAGTTCCCTTAGGGGAGTTGAGCAGTTCTTC
j_gene: TRBJ2-7; abundance: .; v_gene: TRBV20-1; d_gene: .; CDR3aa: CSARFRLSYEQYF; CDR3nt: TGCAGTGCTAGATTCCGACTTTCCTACGAGCAGTACTTC
j_gene: TRBJ2-1; abundance: .; v_gene: TRBV7-8; d_gene: .; CDR3aa: CASSLGAGPSPYNEQFF; CDR3nt: TGTGCCAGCAGCTTAGGGGCGGGACCATCCCCCTACAATGAGCAGTTCTTC
j_gene: TRBJ2-7; abundance: few; v_gene: TRBV18; d_gene: .; CDR3aa: CASSPSNLHISYEQYF; CDR3nt: TGTGCCAGCTCACCATCCAACCTACACATCTCCTACGAGCAGTACTTC
j_gene: TRBJ1-2; abundance: few; v_gene: TRBV19; d_gene: .; CDR3aa: CASSTPSARNYGYTF; CDR3nt: TGTGCCAGTAGCACCCCCTCGGCACGGAACTATGGCTACACCTTC
j_gene: TRBJ1-1; abundance: many; v_gene: TRBV6-5; d_gene: .; CDR3aa: CASSFPGYTEAFF; CDR3nt: TGTGCCAGCAGTTTCCCGGGCTACACTGAAGCTTTCTTT
j_gene: TRBJ2-3; abundance: .; v_gene: TRBV5-1; d_gene: .; CDR3aa: CASSLGLTSTTDTQYF; CDR3nt: TGCGCCAGCAGCTTAGGACTGACGAGCACCACAGATACGCAGTATTTT
j_gene: TRBJ2-3; abundance: .; v_gene: TRBV4-1; d_gene: TRBD2; CDR3aa: CASSQRLAGPDTQYF; CDR3nt: TGCGCCAGCAGCCAGCGACTAGCGGGACCAGATACGCAGTATTTT
j_gene: TRBJ2-7; abundance: many; v_gene: TRBV29-1; d_gene: TRBD1; CDR3aa: CSVELPGQGEQYF; CDR3nt: TGCAGCGTTGAGCTTCCGGGACAGGGCGAACAGTACTTC
j_gene: TRBJ1-6; abundance: few; v_gene: TRBV28; d_gene: .; CDR3aa: CASTPRSLNSPLHF; CDR3nt: TGTGCCAGCACCCCGCGCAGTCTAAATTCACCCCTCCACTTT
j_gene: TRBJ1-5; abundance: few; v_gene: TRBV12-3/TRBV12-4; d_gene: .; CDR3aa: CASSGASYSNQPQHF; CDR3nt: TGTGCCAGCAGTGGCGCCTCTTATAGCAATCAGCCCCAGCATTTT